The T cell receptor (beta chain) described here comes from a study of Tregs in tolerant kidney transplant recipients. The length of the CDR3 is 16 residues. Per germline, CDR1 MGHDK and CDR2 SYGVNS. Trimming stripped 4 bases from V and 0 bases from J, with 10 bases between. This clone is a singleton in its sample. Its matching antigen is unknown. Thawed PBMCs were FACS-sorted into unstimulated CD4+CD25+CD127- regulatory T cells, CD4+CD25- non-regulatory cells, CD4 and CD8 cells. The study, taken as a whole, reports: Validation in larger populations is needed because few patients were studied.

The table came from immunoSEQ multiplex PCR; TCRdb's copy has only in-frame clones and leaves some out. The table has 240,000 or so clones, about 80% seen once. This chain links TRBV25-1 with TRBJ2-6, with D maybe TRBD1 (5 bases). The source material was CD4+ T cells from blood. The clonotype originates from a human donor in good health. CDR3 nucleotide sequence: TGTGCCAGCAGTGTTTTAGGGGACTCTGGGGCCAACGTCCTGACTTTC. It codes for CASSVLGDSGANVLTF.